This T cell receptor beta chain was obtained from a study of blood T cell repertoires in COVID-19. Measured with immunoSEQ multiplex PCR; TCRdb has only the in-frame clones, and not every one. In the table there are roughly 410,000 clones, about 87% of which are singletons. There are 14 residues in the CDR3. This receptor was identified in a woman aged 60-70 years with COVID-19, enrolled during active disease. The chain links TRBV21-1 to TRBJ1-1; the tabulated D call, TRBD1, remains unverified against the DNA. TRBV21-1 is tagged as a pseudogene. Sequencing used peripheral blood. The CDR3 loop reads CASSTGQGNTEAFF. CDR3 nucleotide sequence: TGTGCCAGCAGCACAGGACAGGGGAACACTGAAGCTTTCTTT.